These 12 T cell receptor beta chains were sequenced from one sample in a study of blood T cells in healthy people across ages. Alongside a J-beta primer mix, a sample-barcoded 5' primer served in a second PCR lasting roughly 6 to 11 cycles. TCRdb re-analysed the 5' RACE reads in MiXCR, keeping a single row per CDR3 protein. The table shows approximately 1,100,000 distinct CDR3 sequences, with 35% to 50% occurring only once. Sequenced input: blood. The receptors shown here come from a woman aged 55-75 years in good health.

As to this clonotype: Relative to the germline gene, one junction end is altered; a read error may explain this. The J gene is TRBJ2-5, the V gene TRBV28, with 9 bases identical to TRBD1. CDR3 length: 12 residues. In germline, CDR1 is MDHEN, CDR2 SYDVKM. CDR3 amino acids: CAGSEDRGAQYF. CDR3 in DNA: TGTGCCGGCAGTGAAGACAGGGGGGCCCAGTACTTC. Filled out from reference TRBV28 and TRBJ2-5, the complete variable domain reads DVKVTQSSRYLVKRTGEKVFLECVQDMDHENMFWYRQDPGLGLRLIYFSYDVKMKEKGDIPEGYSVSREKKERFSLILESASTNQTSMYLCAGSEDRGAQYFGPGTRLLVL.

The genes are TRBV28 and TRBJ1-1; D uncertain. Germline CDR1 reads MDHEN; CDR2 reads SYDVKM. Trimming took off 2 bases at V and 0 bases at J, with 13 bases between the two ends. CDR3 length equals 16 residues. The CDR3 DNA sequence: TGTGCCAGCAGTTTAACAGATCTAACCATGAACACTGAAGCTTTCTTT. As protein: CASSLTDLTMNTEAFF.

The chain links TRBV14 to TRBJ2-7, with D tentatively TRBD1 or TRBD2 (5 bases each). With 1 base removed from V and 0 bases from J, the gap between germline ends came to 10 bases. Germline V gene lookup returns CDR1 SGHDN and CDR2 FVKESK. The CDR3 is 15 amino acids. CDR3 bases: TGTGCCAGCAGCCAAGCGGGGACCTACTCCTACGAGCAGTACTTC. Encoded protein: CASSQAGTYSYEQYF.

The chain links TRBV27 to TRBJ2-3; 8 nucleotides match TRBD1. The CDR3 loop spans 16 amino acids. Germline CDR1 MNHEY, CDR2 SMNVEV (reference sequence). V lost 1 base and J lost 2; bases outside the gene matches: 5. The CDR3 reads CASSLWQGANTDTQYF. The CDR3 DNA reads TGTGCCAGCAGTTTATGGCAGGGGGCGAACACAGATACGCAGTATTTT.

As for this clonotype: The junction shows a germline mismatch at one end, possibly a read error. The rearrangement uses TRBV5-1 and TRBJ2-1; D possibly corresponds to TRBD1 (5 bases). Germline loops: CDR1 SGHRS, CDR2 YFSETQ. This CDR3 is built from 13 residues. The CDR3 bases are TGCGCCAGCAGCTTGACAGAGGACAATGGGCAGTTCTTC. Translation: CASSLTEDNGQFF.

The CDR3 DNA is TGTGCCAGCAGCTTAACGCGGGACACCGGGGAGCTGTTTTTT. Its protein product is CASSLTRDTGELFF. J is TRBJ2-2 and V is TRBV7-3, with TRBD2 as a possible D gene (5 bases). The CDR3 loop spans 14 amino acids. V was cut by 0 bases and J by 3 bases, with 5 bases left in between. Germline V CDR1 and CDR2: SGHTA, FQGTGA. The complete variable domain, with remaining parts taken from reference TRBV7-3 and TRBJ2-2, reads GAGVSQTPSNKVTEKGKYVELRCDPISGHTALYWYRQSLGQGPEFLIYFQGTGAADDSGLPNDRFFAVRPEGSVSTLKIQRTERGDSAVYLCASSLTRDTGELFFGEGSRLTVL.

The chain has TRBV20-1 and TRBJ2-1; 12 nucleotides match TRBD2. Germline V gives CDR1 DFQATT, CDR2 SNEGSKA (reference sequence). The CDR3 totals 18 residues. V shed 1 base and J 5 bases; nucleotides not matched to a gene: 12. CDR3 coding DNA: TGCAGTGCTAGAGCCCTACCGACTAGCGGGAGTTGGAACAATGAGCAGTTCTTC. Amino acids: CSARALPTSGSWNNEQFF.

The chain links TRBV7-9 to TRBJ2-7; D gene uncertain. The CDR3 has 12 residues. The germline gives CDR1 SEHNR, CDR2 FQNEAQ (reference sequence). The V and J ends lost 8 bases and 5 bases respectively, with 13 bases between them. CDR3 in DNA: TGTGCCAGCTCCCGAGGTGGGCACGAGCAGTACTTC. As protein: CASSRGGHEQYF.

This clonotype was seen a handful of times. The J gene is TRBJ2-5, the V gene TRBV3-1; D may be TRBD2 (6 bases). The CDR3 is 17 amino acids. Germline CDR1 and CDR2: LGHDT and YNNKEL (reference sequence). Trimming took 1 base from V and 0 from J, leaving 15 bases between them. In nucleotides, the CDR3 is TGTGCCAGCAGCCAAGTAACCCCCGGGACTTACCAAGAGACCCAGTACTTC. Amino acids: CASSQVTPGTYQETQYF.

This clonotype has a single count. The chain is built from TRBV20-1 and TRBJ1-1; D possibly corresponds to TRBD1 (5 bases). The CDR3 runs to 14 residues. Trimming left V 3 bases short and J 4 bases short, with 15 bases between. Germline CDR1 reads DFQATT; CDR2 reads SNEGSKA (reference sequence). As DNA, the CDR3 is TGCAGTGCTAGCAGTCGGGGGGACCGCACTGAAGCTTTCTTT. Encoded protein: CSASSRGDRTEAFF.

The chain recombines TRBV28 with TRBJ1-1; no clear D. Germline lookup yields CDR1 MDHEN and CDR2 SYDVKM. V was shortened by 7 bases and J by 0 bases, with 12 bases between the two germline ends. There are 14 residues in the CDR3. As DNA, the CDR3 is TGTGCCAGCAACCCCCACTCATTGAACACTGAAGCTTTCTTT. Amino acids: CASNPHSLNTEAFF.

This clonotype occurred many times. This chain uses TRBV12-3 or TRBV12-4 with TRBJ2-7; the D is unclear. The V and J ends lost 3 bases and 2 bases respectively, with 5 bases between them. The CDR3 sequence is 12 residues long. This CDR3 reads CASSFYTYEQYF. CDR3 DNA: TGTGCCAGCAGTTTCTATACCTACGAGCAGTACTTC.